The 23 T cell receptor beta chains given below trace back to one sample, sequenced in a study of blood T cell repertoires in COVID-19. The repertoire was sequenced with immunoSEQ multiplex PCR; TCRdb's copy has only in-frame clones and lacks some. The table records roughly 300,000 clones, approximately 88% of them present only once. Sequenced material: peripheral blood. The receptors here all came from a man aged 18 to 30 who had recovered from COVID-19.

The J gene is TRBJ1-2, the V gene TRBV7-2, with a possible D match to TRBD1 (6 bases). Germline CDR1 SGHTA, CDR2 FQGNSA. Trimming stripped 3 bases from V and 6 bases from J, with 17 bases between. The CDR3 spans 15 residues. CDR3 coding DNA: TGTGCCAGCAGCTTTCGGATTGGTGGGGGCGATGGCTACACCTTC. This encodes CASSFRIGGGDGYTF.

In DNA form, the CDR3 reads TGTGCCAGCTCACCCACTCCAGGCCTGCAAGAGACCCAGTACTTC. It is translated as CASSPTPGLQETQYF. The J gene is TRBJ2-5, the V gene TRBV18; D is unclear. Trimming shortened V by 3 bases and J by 2 bases, and 13 bases separated the two germline ends. The CDR3 sequence is 15 residues long. Germline V gives CDR1 KGHSH, CDR2 LQKENI.

This chain links TRBV7-2 with TRBJ1-2; D may be TRBD1 (6 bases). Trimming removed 5 bases at V and 8 bases at J, with 12 bases between. Germline CDR1 SGHTA, CDR2 FQGNSA. The CDR3 covers 12 residues. The CDR3 region is CASSQQGIGYTF. CDR3 DNA sequence: TGTGCCAGCAGCCAACAGGGTATCGGCTACACCTTC.

V gene TRBV7-2 combines with J gene TRBJ1-3, with TRBD1 matching 9 bases. The CDR3 has 16 residues. Germline assignment: CDR1 SGHTA and CDR2 FQGNSA. Trimming cost V 4 bases and J 4 bases; bases outside gene matches: 8. CDR3 DNA: TGTGCCAGCAGCTCCCAAGGGACAGGGAAGGGAAACACCATATATTTT. Translating gives CASSSQGTGKGNTIYF.

The rearrangement joins TRBV4-1 to TRBJ2-3; the D gene is possibly TRBD1 (6 bases). V gave up 5 bases and J gave up 5 bases, with 14 bases separating them. The V gene's germline CDR1 is MGHRA and CDR2 YSYEKL. The CDR3 is 14 amino acids. CDR3: CASSSGHSVDTQYF. Written as DNA, the CDR3 is TGCGCCAGCAGCTCGGGACACTCGGTAGATACGCAGTATTTT.

Written as DNA, the CDR3 is TGTGCCAGTAGTCCCTCAGACAGCTCCTACAATGAGCAGTTCTTC. Its translation: CASSPSDSSYNEQFF. J is TRBJ2-1 and V is TRBV19, with D tentatively TRBD1 (5 bases). The germline V and J ends were trimmed by 5 bases and 0 bases, with 11 bases remaining between them. Germline V gene lookup returns CDR1 LNHDA and CDR2 SQIVND (reference sequence). The CDR3 runs 15 residues.

This clone came up once. This rearrangement joins TRBV6-2 or TRBV6-3 to TRBJ1-5, with D uncertain. The CDR3 consists of 13 residues. Germline CDR1 is MNHEY and CDR2 is SVGEGT. Trimming took off 5 bases at V and 10 bases at J, with 15 bases between the two ends. CDR3 coding DNA: TGTGCCAGCAGTACGGCCGGACTTTCTCCCCAGCATTTT. This sequence encodes CASSTAGLSPQHF.

This clone was recorded a few times. The V gene is TRBV7-9, the J gene TRBJ1-1; TRBD1 matches at 7 bases. The germline gives CDR1 SEHNR, CDR2 FQNEAQ (reference sequence). This CDR3 region has 15 residues. Trimming at V came to 7 bases and at J to 1 base, leaving 9 bases not matched to a gene. CDR3 protein: CASTSGQGGNTEAFF. The CDR3 DNA reads as TGTGCCAGCACCTCCGGGCAGGGGGGGAACACTGAAGCTTTCTTT.

The chain couples TRBV2 to TRBJ1-1, with no clear D. Germline CDR1 is SNHLY and CDR2 is FYNNEI. The CDR3 sequence is 12 residues long. V lost 6 bases and J lost 7, with 12 bases in between. The DNA for the CDR3 is TGTGCCAGCAGCCCCCAGTATAATGAAGCTTTCTTT. Encoded protein: CASSPQYNEAFF.

In regard to this clone: This likely comes from a read error, as the CDR3 has no conserved phenylalanine or tryptophan at its end. No DNA is shown, since the ends of the CDR3 on it are uncertain; the CDR3 is the one TCRdb lists. CDR3 sequence: CASSRLAGSQYI. This chain links TRBV6-5 with TRBJ2-4; TRBD2 reflects the table's D call only, with no check against the DNA. Germline values: CDR1 MNHEY, CDR2 SVGAGI. The length of the CDR3 is 12 amino acids, counting both ends.

The chain has TRBV9 and TRBJ2-1; TRBD1 matches 7 bases. The V and J ends lost 2 bases and 8 bases, in that order; junction bases with no gene match: 7. From germline, CDR1 is SGDLS and CDR2 YYNGEE. The length of the CDR3 is 14 residues. CDR3 nucleotides: TGTGCCAGCAGCGTCTCCCCCACAGGGGATGAGCAGTTCTTC. Amino acid sequence: CASSVSPTGDEQFF. Drawing the rest from reference TRBV9 and TRBJ2-1, the complete variable domain is DSGVTQTPKHLITATGQRVTLRCSPRSGDLSVYWYQQSLDQGLQFLIQYYNGEERAKGNILERFSAQQFPDLHSELNLSSLELGDSALYFCASSVSPTGDEQFFGPGTRLTVL.

In this sample, this clone turned up a few times. The chain joins TRBV7-3 to TRBJ1-3, with D possibly being TRBD1 (5 bases). The CDR3 runs 13 residues. Trimming stripped 3 bases from V and 2 bases from J, with 5 bases between. Germline-derived CDR1 and CDR2 are SGHTA and FQGTGA. The CDR3 protein is CASSLGPGNTIYF. The CDR3 bases are TGTGCCAGCAGCTTGGGGCCTGGAAACACCATATATTTT.

The gene calls are TRBV6-5 and TRBJ2-5; TRBD1 might be the D (5 bases). CDR3 length: 14 amino acids. Germline V gene lookup returns CDR1 MNHEY and CDR2 SVGAGI. V was shortened by 6 bases and J by 3 bases, with 14 bases between the two germline ends. The CDR3, as DNA: TGTGCCAGCAGATCTCTTACAGGAGAAGAGACCCAGTACTTC. It yields the protein CASRSLTGEETQYF.

The V and J genes are TRBV7-9 and TRBJ1-1, with 7 bases aligning to TRBD1. The CDR3 is 15 residues long. Trimming cost V 5 bases and J 6 bases; bases outside gene matches: 12. Germline V gives CDR1 SEHNR, CDR2 FQNEAQ (reference sequence). CDR3 amino acids: CASSTRDRPGAEAFF. In DNA form, the CDR3 reads TGTGCCAGCAGCACACGGGACAGACCAGGCGCTGAAGCTTTCTTT.

The chain couples TRBV4-1 to TRBJ2-3, with D maybe TRBD1 (5 bases). V was clipped by 1 base and J by 4 bases, with 18 bases between them. Looked up from germline, CDR1 is MGHRA and CDR2 is YSYEKL. This CDR3 is built from 17 residues. The CDR3 DNA is TGCGCCAGCAGCCAAGCGAGGTTAATCAGGGCCGCAGATACGCAGTATTTT. Its protein product is CASSQARLIRAADTQYF.

The chain joins TRBV18 to TRBJ1-2; 7 positions match TRBD1. This CDR3 is built from 14 residues. The germline V gene has CDR1 KGHSH and CDR2 LQKENI. The V gene end was trimmed by 4 bases and the J gene end by 6 bases; junction bases not matched to a gene: 8. CDR3 protein: CASSRGTARDGYTF. CDR3 nucleotides: TGTGCCAGCTCACGCGGGACAGCCCGTGATGGCTACACCTTC.

The genes are TRBV3-1 (or the pseudogene TRBV3-2) and TRBJ2-1; TRBD1 aligns across 8 bases. CDR1 and CDR2 (germline): LGHDT, YNNKEL (reference sequence). The CDR3 is made up of 16 amino acids. Germline trimming cut 0 bases from V and 2 bases from J; bases unmatched to any gene: 3. CDR3 sequence: CASSQDPGGAYNEQFF. Here the CDR3 DNA reads TGTGCCAGCAGCCAAGATCCAGGGGGCGCCTACAATGAGCAGTTCTTC.

CDR3 sequence (DNA): TGCGCCAGCAGTGTAGAGCGTGGTGAGCAGTTCTTC. Translated, it gives CASSVERGEQFF. The chain combines TRBV10-1 with TRBJ2-1; D call uncertain. Germline CDR1 and CDR2: WNHNN and SYGVQD (reference sequence). This CDR3 region has 12 residues. V was shortened by 4 bases and J by 9 bases, with 10 bases between the two germline ends.

This chain links TRBV2 with TRBJ2-2; D possibly corresponds to TRBD2 (6 bases). CDR3 size: 17 residues. Per the germline V gene, CDR1 is SNHLY and CDR2 is FYNNEI. Deletions cut 2 bases from V and 1 base from J, with 14 bases between. As DNA, the CDR3 is TGTGCCAGCAGTGAATCCGGATTAGCGGTGAACACCGGGGAGCTGTTTTTT. Translation: CASSESGLAVNTGELFF.

The chain carries TRBV15 and TRBJ2-1; 9 nucleotides line up with TRBD1. V lost 4 bases to trimming and J lost 6 bases; unmatched junction nucleotides: 4. CDR1 is LNHNV, CDR2 YYDKDF, per germline (reference sequence). The CDR3 extends over 14 amino acids. The CDR3 reads CATSMGQGVNEQFF. In DNA form, the CDR3 reads TGTGCCACCAGCATGGGACAGGGTGTCAATGAGCAGTTCTTC.

V usage is TRBV19 and J usage is TRBJ1-1, with D perhaps TRBD1 (5 bases). CDR3 length: 14 residues. Germline lookup yields CDR1 LNHDA and CDR2 SQIVND (reference sequence). Trimming stripped 5 bases from V and 0 bases from J, with 10 bases between. In nucleotides, the CDR3 is TGTGCCAGTAGTCGACAGAATATGAACACTGAAGCTTTCTTT. Translation gives CASSRQNMNTEAFF.

This chain joins TRBV4-1 and TRBJ2-3; D gene uncertain. CDR1 and CDR2 from the germline V gene are MGHRA and YSYEKL. Trimming pared 0 bases from V and 5 bases from J, leaving 12 bases between. This CDR3 has 15 residues. The CDR3 loop reads CASSQDLNRGDTQYF. The CDR3 DNA follows: TGCGCCAGCAGCCAAGATTTGAATCGCGGAGATACGCAGTATTTT.

V and J are TRBV7-9 and TRBJ2-3; maybe TRBD1 (5 bases). The CDR3 has 14 amino acids. The V gene's germline CDR1 is SEHNR and CDR2 FQNEAQ (reference sequence). The V end lost 5 bases, the J end lost 2 bases, and 11 bases lay between the germline ends. CDR3 bases: TGTGCCAGCAGCACCAACAGGCACACAGATACGCAGTATTTT. It translates to CASSTNRHTDTQYF.